This T cell receptor beta chain emerged from a study of cytomegalovirus exposure and HLA in healthy donors. Study as a whole: Earlier sequencing of about 179 million T cells yielded roughly 120 million unique TCR beta sequences.

Comment on this clone: Relative to the germline gene, one junction end is altered; a read error may explain this.

The CDR3 is made up of 14 amino acids. The germline gives CDR1 SEHNR, CDR2 FQNEAQ (reference sequence). 60 Vbeta and 13 Jbeta primers were used in PCR. The protocol was immunoSEQ multiplex PCR, while the TCRdb copy is restricted to in-frame clones and leaves out a portion. The sample shows 310,000 or so clones, about 90% of them seen only once. The source is a young woman in good health and CMV-seronegative. J is TRBJ2-7 and V is TRBV7-9; D remains unclear. The sequencing input was PBMCs. The DNA for the CDR3 is TGTTCCAGCAGCCCCCCAGCGCCTCGACACGAGCAGTACTTC. As protein: CSSSPPAPRHEQYF. Together with reference TRBV7-9 and TRBJ2-7, the CDR3 gives the full variable domain: DTGVSQNPRHKITKRGQNVTFRCDPISEHNRLYWYRQTLGQGPEFLTYFQNEAQLEKSRLLSDRFSAERPKGSFSTLEIQRTEQGDSAMYLCSSSPPAPRHEQYFGPGTRLTVT.